This T cell receptor beta chain appears in the sequencing data of a study of cytomegalovirus exposure and HLA in healthy donors. Primers: 60 Vbeta forward and 13 Jbeta reverse. Assay: immunoSEQ multiplex PCR; the TCRdb copy retains only in-frame clones and omits some. The sample consists of 190,000 or so clones, roughly 80% of them appearing once. This CDR3 has 17 residues. In germline, CDR1 is SGHRS, CDR2 YFSETQ. Deletions cut 0 bases from V and 3 bases from J, with 18 bases between. The chain links TRBV5-1 to TRBJ2-5, with D perhaps TRBD2 (6 bases). This TCR was recovered from a man in his fifties or sixties in good health and CMV-seronegative. The material sequenced was PBMCs. The CDR3 DNA follows: TGCGCCAGCAGCTTGGTGCCTTCCGTGGGGGGTGAAGAGACCCAGTACTTC. This gives the protein CASSLVPSVGGEETQYF.